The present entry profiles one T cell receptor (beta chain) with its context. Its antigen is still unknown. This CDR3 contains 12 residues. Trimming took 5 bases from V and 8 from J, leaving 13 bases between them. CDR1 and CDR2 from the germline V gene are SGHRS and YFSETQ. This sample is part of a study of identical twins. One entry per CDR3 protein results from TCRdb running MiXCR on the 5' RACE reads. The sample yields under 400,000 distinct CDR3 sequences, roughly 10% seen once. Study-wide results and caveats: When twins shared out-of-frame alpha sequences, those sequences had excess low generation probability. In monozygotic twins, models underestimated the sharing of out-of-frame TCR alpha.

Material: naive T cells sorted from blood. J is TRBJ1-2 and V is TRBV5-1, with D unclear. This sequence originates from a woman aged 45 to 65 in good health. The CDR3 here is CASSSPPLGYTF. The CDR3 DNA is TGCGCCAGCAGTTCTCCCCCCCTGGGCTACACCTTC.